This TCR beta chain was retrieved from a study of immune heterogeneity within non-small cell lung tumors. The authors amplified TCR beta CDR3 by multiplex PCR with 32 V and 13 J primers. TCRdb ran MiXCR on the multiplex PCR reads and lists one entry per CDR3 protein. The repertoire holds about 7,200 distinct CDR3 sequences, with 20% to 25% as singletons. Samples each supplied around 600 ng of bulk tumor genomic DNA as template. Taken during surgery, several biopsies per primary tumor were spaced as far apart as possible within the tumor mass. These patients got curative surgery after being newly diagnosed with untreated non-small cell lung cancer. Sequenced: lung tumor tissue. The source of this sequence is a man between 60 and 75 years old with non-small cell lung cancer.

This chain's CDR3 is CASSPRQRPTGAYTGVVFF. Here the CDR3 DNA reads TGTGCCAGCAGCCCCCGCCAGCGCCCTACAGGGGCCTACACCGGGGTGGTGTTTTTT. This sequence joins TRBV11-2 and TRBJ2-2; 7 bases are shared with TRBD1. CDR3 length: 19 residues. Germline loops: CDR1 SGHAT, CDR2 FQNNGV. Trimming at V came to 5 bases and at J to 15 bases, leaving 30 bases not matched to a gene.